This T cell receptor beta chain was profiled in a study of PD-1 blockade in classical Hodgkin lymphoma. The V gene's germline CDR1 is GTSNPN and CDR2 SVGIG (reference sequence). The CDR3 has 15 residues. With 2 bases clipped from V and 2 bases from J, the junction kept 6 bases outside the gene matches. As for time point: newly diagnosed, previously untreated cHL patient sample. Sequencing used immunoSEQ multiplex PCR; TCRdb keeps in-frame clones, though not all of them. This table has about 17,000 clones, approximately 90% appearing once. The receptor comes from a human donor with classical Hodgkin lymphoma. The sample taken for sequencing was peripheral blood mononuclear cells (PBMCs). This chain uses TRBV30 with TRBJ2-7; 10 bases line up with TRBD2. CDR3 protein: CAWSYLAGATYEQYF. CDR3 in DNA: TGTGCCTGGAGTTACCTAGCGGGAGCCACCTACGAGCAGTACTTC.